Listed below are T cell receptor beta chains from one sample, sequenced in a study of blood T cell repertoires in COVID-19. Assay used: immunoSEQ multiplex PCR; TCRdb lists only in-frame clones, some missing. Altogether fewer than 200,000 clones are present, approximately 90% being singletons, with the ten largest covering roughly 4.5%. What was sequenced was peripheral blood. Source of these receptors: a man aged 18 to 35 with COVID-19, enrolled during active disease. The CDR3 runs from the conserved cysteine through the conserved F or W. The D gene is left open where the match is weak. Rows give clone size only sometimes, using once, few, many, or a class for an expanded clone.

>TRBV28|TRBJ2-1|NA|NA
TGTGCCAGCAGTCCCGGGTCCACCTCCTTGCCTAATGAGCAGTTCTTC
CASSPGSTSLPNEQFF
>TRBV6-2/TRBV6-3|TRBJ2-2|NA|NA
TGTGCCAGCAGTTACACCCCAAGGGAGTTATACACCGGGGAGCTGTTTTTT
CASSYTPRELYTGELFF
>TRBV15|TRBJ1-2|TRBD1|once
TGTGCCACCAGCAGAGGTGGGACAGGATCTTATGGCTACACCTTC
CATSRGGTGSYGYTF
>TRBV5-1|TRBJ2-1|TRBD2|NA
TGCGCCAGCAGCCCAGGACTAGCGGGAGGAACTGAGCAGTTCTTC
CASSPGLAGGTEQFF
>TRBV20-1|TRBJ1-1|NA|NA
TGCAGTGCTGTTGCCGGTGAAGCTTTCTTT
CSAVAGEAFF
>TRBV6-1|TRBJ2-7|TRBD2|NA
TGTGCCAGCAGTGAAGCTTGGGCGGGAGCTTACGAGCAGTACTTC
CASSEAWAGAYEQYF
>TRBV10-2|TRBJ2-7|TRBD2|NA
TGCGCCAGCAGTGGGGGTCCCAGCGGGAGAATTTACGAGCAGTACTTC
CASSGGPSGRIYEQYF
>TRBV7-3|TRBJ1-1|TRBD1|NA
TGTGCCAGCAGCTTAACAGGGGGCATGAACACTGAAGCTTTCTTT
CASSLTGGMNTEAFF
>TRBV28|TRBJ1-5|TRBD1|few
TGTGCCAGCAGTTTATATGAGGGACAGGGGAAGTTGGGCAATCAGCCCCAGCATTTT
CASSLYEGQGKLGNQPQHF
>TRBV5-1|TRBJ2-1|TRBD1|once
TGCGCCAGCAGCGCGCCGGACAGGGGGCCATCGTACAATGAGCAGTTCTTC
CASSAPDRGPSYNEQFF
>TRBV5-6|TRBJ2-7|NA|NA
TGTGCCAGCAGCTCGCTGCGGTTCGAGCAGTACTTC
CASSSLRFEQYF
>TRBV18|TRBJ2-1|TRBD1|NA
TGTGCCAGCTCACTTCAACCGGGACAGGGGGAAAATGAGCAGTTCTTC
CASSLQPGQGENEQFF
>TRBV18|TRBJ2-7|NA|once
TGTGCCAGCTCACCACGCGTGGGCGGGACCTACGAGCAGTACTTC
CASSPRVGGTYEQYF
>TRBV6-5|TRBJ1-2|NA|NA
TGTGCCAGCAGTACGGGGGTTTTTCCCTATGGCTACACCTTC
CASSTGVFPYGYTF
>TRBV19|TRBJ2-7|NA|NA
TGTGCCAGTACTCCACAAGTGGGCTACTACGAGCAGTACTTC
CASTPQVGYYEQYF
>TRBV7-3|TRBJ1-2|NA|few
TGTGCCAGCAGCTTAAATTCACAGGGCTATGGCTACACCTTC
CASSLNSQGYGYTF
>TRBV12-5|TRBJ1-2|TRBD1|NA
TGTGCTAGTGGTTTGGCCGCCGGGACAGGGGGGACTAACTATGGCTACACCTTC
CASGLAAGTGGTNYGYTF
>TRBV7-2|TRBJ2-7|NA|once
TGTGCCAGCAGCTTTGGACGGGAGCTCAGGGAGCAGTACTTC
CASSFGRELREQYF
>TRBV28|TRBJ2-1|NA|NA
TGTGCCAGCAGTCCTCGGGGTGGCTCCTACAATGAGCAGTTCTTC
CASSPRGGSYNEQFF
>TRBV4-3|TRBJ2-1|NA|once
TGCGCCAGCAGCCAAGATATGTCTAGCAGTTCGGGTGAGCAGTTCTTC
CASSQDMSSSSGEQFF
>TRBV5-1|TRBJ2-1|TRBD2|NA
TGCGCCAGCAGCTTGGCCCCAGGAAGATATAAAAGCGGGAGTAGGGATGAGCAGTTCTTC
CASSLAPGRYKSGSRDEQFF
>TRBV11-2|TRBJ1-2|NA|NA
TGTGCCAGCAGCTTAGCCGGCCCAGGGCTCTGGTATGGCTACACCTTC
CASSLAGPGLWYGYTF
>TRBV4-3|TRBJ2-7|TRBD1|NA
TGCGCCAGCAGTTCTGGACAGGGATCAACCCACGAGCAGTACTTC
CASSSGQGSTHEQYF
>TRBV2|TRBJ2-7|TRBD2|NA
TGTGCCAGCAGTCCACTAGCGGGAGAACGGGTCGAGCAGTACTTC
CASSPLAGERVEQYF
>TRBV28|TRBJ2-7|TRBD1|NA
TGTGCCAGCAGTTCGGGACAGGAATTCCACGAGCAGTACTTC
CASSSGQEFHEQYF